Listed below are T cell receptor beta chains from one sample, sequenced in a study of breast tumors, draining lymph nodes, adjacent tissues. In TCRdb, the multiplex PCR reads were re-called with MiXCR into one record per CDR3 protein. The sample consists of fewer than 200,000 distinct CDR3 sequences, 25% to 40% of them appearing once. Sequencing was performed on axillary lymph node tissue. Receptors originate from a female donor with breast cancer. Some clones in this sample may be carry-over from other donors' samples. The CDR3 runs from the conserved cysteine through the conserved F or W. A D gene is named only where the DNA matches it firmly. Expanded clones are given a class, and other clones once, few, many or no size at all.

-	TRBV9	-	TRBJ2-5	TGTGCCAGCAGCGTTAGCTTCAAAGGAGAGACCCAGTACTTC	CASSVSFKGETQYF
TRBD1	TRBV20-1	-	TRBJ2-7	TGCAGTGCCACCTTCCGGGACAGGGACTCCGAGCGGTACTTC	CSATFRDRDSERYF
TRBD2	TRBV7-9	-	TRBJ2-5	TGTGCCAGCGGGCCCGGGGGGGATGTGACCCAGTACTTC	CASGPGGDVTQYF
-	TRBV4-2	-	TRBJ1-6	TGTGCCAGCAGCCAAGAATTTTTCGGGTTGTCCTATAATTCACCCCTCCACTTT	CASSQEFFGLSYNSPLHF
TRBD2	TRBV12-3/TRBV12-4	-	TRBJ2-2	TGTGCCAGCAGTCCAGGGCTAGCGGGGGAGGGGGCCGGGGAGCTGTTTTTT	CASSPGLAGEGAGELFF
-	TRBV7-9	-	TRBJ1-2	TGTGCCGGCAGCTTGCGGCCAGACTACGGCTACACCTTC	CAGSLRPDYGYTF
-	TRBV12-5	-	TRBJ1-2	TGTGCTAGTGGTTCGACAATTTGGGGCTACACCTTC	CASGSTIWGYTF
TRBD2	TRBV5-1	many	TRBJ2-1	TGCGCCAGCAGCTTGATGCTAGCGGGGGGGTTATACAATGAGCAGTTCTTC	CASSLMLAGGLYNEQFF
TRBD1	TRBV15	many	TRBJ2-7	TGTGCCACCAGCAGAGATCCACAGGGGGTCTCCTACGAGCAGTACTTC	CATSRDPQGVSYEQYF
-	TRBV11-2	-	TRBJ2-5	TGTGCCAGCAGCTTAGATCTCCGGCCCTTCCAAGAGACCCAGTACTTC	CASSLDLRPFQETQYF
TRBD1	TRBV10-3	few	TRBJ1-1	TGTGCCATCAGTTTCACAGGGGGCGGAATTGAAGCTTTCTTT	CAISFTGGGIEAFF
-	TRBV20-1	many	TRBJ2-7	TGCAGTGCTAGAGATAAGGGAAGGGTCTACGAGCAGTACTTC	CSARDKGRVYEQYF
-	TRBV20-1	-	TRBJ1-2	TGCAGTGCTAGGATAGCGGCCGCGAACACCGGGGATCACTATGGCTACACCTTC	CSARIAAANTGDHYGYTF
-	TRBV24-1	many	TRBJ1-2	TGTGCCACCAGTGATCATGCCTATGGCTACACCTTC	CATSDHAYGYTF
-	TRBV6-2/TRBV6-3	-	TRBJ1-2	TGTGCCAGCAGTCCCCGGTTTTGGACGCTCATGAGTAACTATGGCTACACCTTC	CASSPRFWTLMSNYGYTF
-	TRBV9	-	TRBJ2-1	-	CASSVGSGSYNEPFF
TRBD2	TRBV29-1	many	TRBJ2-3	TGCAGCATCCGCAACCCTCTGCTAGCGGCACCAGATACGCGGTATTTT	CSIRNPLLAAPDTRYF
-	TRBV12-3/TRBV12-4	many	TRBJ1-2	TGTGCCAGCAGTCCGCAGGGGCCGGGCGGATCCGGCTACACCTTC	CASSPQGPGGSGYTF
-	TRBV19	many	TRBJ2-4	TGTGCCAGTAGCGCAGAGGGACAACCCCTAGCCAAAAACATTCAGTACTTC	CASSAEGQPLAKNIQYF
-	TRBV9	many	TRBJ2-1	TGTGCCAGCAGCCTAGGTAGCGACAGCTCCTACAATGAGCAGTTCTTC	CASSLGSDSSYNEQFF
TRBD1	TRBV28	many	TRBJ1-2	TGTGCCAGCAGGACGACAGGGATCCTCTATGGCTACACCTTC	CASRTTGILYGYTF
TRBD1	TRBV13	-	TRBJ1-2	TGTGCCAGCAGCTTAGGGACAGGGAGCAACTATGGCTACACCTTC	CASSLGTGSNYGYTF
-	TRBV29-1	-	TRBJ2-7	TGCAGCGCCCCACAGGGCTCCTACGAGCAGTACTTC	CSAPQGSYEQYF
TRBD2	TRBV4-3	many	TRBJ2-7	TGCGCCAGCAGCCAAGATGGAGCCGGGAGGGCTAACGAGCAGTACTTC	CASSQDGAGRANEQYF
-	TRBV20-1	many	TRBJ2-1	TGCAGTGCTAGAGATCCGTTAACCTACAATGAGCAGTTCTTC	CSARDPLTYNEQFF
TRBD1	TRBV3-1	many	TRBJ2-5	TGTGCCAGCAGCCGACAGGGACAAGAGACCCAGTACTTC	CASSRQGQETQYF
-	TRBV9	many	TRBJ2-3	TGTGCCAGCAGCGTGAGGGCCCAGACAGATACGCAGTATTTT	CASSVRAQTDTQYF
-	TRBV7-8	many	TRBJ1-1	TGTGCCAGCAGCACCGAGGACCTCCTCACTGAAGCTTTCTTT	CASSTEDLLTEAFF
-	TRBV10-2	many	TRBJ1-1	TGCGCCAGCAGTAAGGGGGGAGCGAACACTGAAGCTTTCTTT	CASSKGGANTEAFF
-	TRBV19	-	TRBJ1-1	TGTGCCAGTACTAAGGGCGGGACGGGCGTGTTTGAAGCTTTCTTT	CASTKGGTGVFEAFF
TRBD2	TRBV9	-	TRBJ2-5	TGTGCCAGCAGCTCGAGGGACTATAGAGAGACCCAGTACTTC	CASSSRDYRETQYF
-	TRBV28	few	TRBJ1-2	TGTGCCAGCAGTTTAAGACATTTCCATGGCTACACCTTC	CASSLRHFHGYTF